The 30 T cell receptor beta chains below were found in one sample sequenced in a study of blood T cell repertoires in COVID-19. Data came from immunoSEQ multiplex PCR; TCRdb stores just in-frame clones and leaves some out. The sample lists 400,000 to 500,000 clones; approximately 90% were seen once. Input material: peripheral blood. Receptors originate from a woman in her thirties with active or convalescent COVID-19.

This sequence joins TRBV30 and TRBJ1-5; no clear D gene. V dropped 2 bases and J dropped 6 bases, with 20 bases sitting between them. The CDR3 extends over 16 amino acids. The germline V gene has CDR1 GTSNPN and CDR2 SVGIG (reference sequence). In DNA, the CDR3 is TGTGCCTGGAGTCCTACCTGGGTTACTAATCCTCAGCCCCAGCATTTT. This translates into CAWSPTWVTNPQPQHF. Full variable domain (outside the CDR3, taken from reference TRBV30 and TRBJ1-5): SQTIHQWPATLVQPVGSPLSLECTVEGTSNPNLYWYRQAAGRGLQLLFYSVGIGQISSEVPQNLSASRPQDRQFILSSKKLLLSDSGFYLCAWSPTWVTNPQPQHFGDGTRLSIL.

The chain has TRBV15 and TRBJ1-4, with unresolved D. With 0 bases removed from V and 7 bases from J, the gap between germline ends came to 9 bases. CDR1 LNHNV and CDR2 YYDKDF come from the germline V gene (reference sequence). There are 14 residues in the CDR3. The CDR3 DNA follows: TGTGCCACCAGCAGAGATGAGCAGGTTGAAAAACTGTTTTTT. This encodes CATSRDEQVEKLFF.

This chain connects TRBV7-9 to TRBJ1-1; D unresolved. Trimming removed 2 bases from V and 1 base from J, with 14 bases in between. This CDR3 has 16 amino acids. Germline CDR1 is SEHNR and CDR2 is FQNEAQ (reference sequence). The CDR3 bases are TGTGCCAGCAGCTTAATCGTAACAGAGACGAACACTGAAGCTTTCTTT. Protein product: CASSLIVTETNTEAFF. The complete variable domain, with remaining parts taken from reference TRBV7-9 and TRBJ1-1, reads DTGVSQNPRHKITKRGQNVTFRCDPISEHNRLYWYRQTLGQGPEFLTYFQNEAQLEKSRLLSDRFSAERPKGSFSTLEIQRTEQGDSAMYLCASSLIVTETNTEAFFGQGTRLTVV.

The V call is TRBV5-1, the J call TRBJ2-1, with 8 nucleotides matching TRBD2. Germline V gene sequence: CDR1 SGHRS, CDR2 YFSETQ. J was trimmed by 6 bases and V by 4 bases; bases with no gene match: 6. The CDR3 length is 14 residues. The DNA of the CDR3 is TGCGCCAGCAGCGAGGGACTAGAGGTCAATGAGCAGTTCTTC. This translates into CASSEGLEVNEQFF.

The gene calls are TRBV19 and TRBJ2-1, with 9 bases aligning to TRBD2. V shed 1 base and J 5 bases; nucleotides not matched to a gene: 3. This CDR3 comprises 15 residues. The germline V gene encodes CDR1 LNHDA and CDR2 SQIVND (reference sequence). The CDR3 loop reads CASSIASGDHNEQFF. The CDR3 nucleotides read TGTGCCAGTAGTATAGCTAGCGGGGACCACAATGAGCAGTTCTTC.

The V call is TRBV19, the J call TRBJ1-4; 12 nucleotides align to TRBD1. Trimming took 4 bases from V and 8 from J; bases not matched to a gene: 5. Looked up from germline, CDR1 is LNHDA and CDR2 is SQIVND (reference sequence). CDR3 size: 15 residues. Written as DNA, the CDR3 is TGTGCCAGTAGTACATCCGGGACAGGGGGCGAAAAACTGTTTTTT. Protein sequence: CASSTSGTGGEKLFF.

The chain joins TRBV6-4 to TRBJ2-6, with 7 bases fitting TRBD2. CDR1 MRHNA and CDR2 SNTAGT come from the germline V gene. V dropped 8 bases and J dropped 4; count of bases not matched to a gene: 8. The CDR3 is 15 amino acids. The CDR3 reads CASGGEPSGANVLTF. In DNA form, the CDR3 reads TGTGCCAGCGGGGGGGAGCCATCAGGGGCCAACGTCCTGACTTTC.

The rearrangement uses TRBV3-1 (or the pseudogene TRBV3-2) and TRBJ1-1; a possible D gene is TRBD1 (5 bases). In germline, CDR1 is LGHDT, CDR2 YNNKEL (reference sequence). This CDR3 spans 13 amino acids. V gave up 3 bases and J gave up 6 bases, with 11 bases separating them. The CDR3 bases are TGTGCCAGCAGCCAGGGGGACTGGGCTGAAGCTTTCTTT. Translated: CASSQGDWAEAFF.

The chain is built from TRBV12-5 and TRBJ1-5; 7 bases are a match to TRBD1. The CDR3 covers 14 residues. Germline-derived CDR1 and CDR2 are LGHNT and FRNRAP. Trimming at V came to 5 bases and at J to 1 base, leaving 2 bases not matched to a gene. CDR3: CASGPGQSNQPQHF. Written as DNA, the CDR3 is TGTGCTAGTGGTCCGGGACAGAGCAATCAGCCCCAGCATTTT.

V is TRBV5-1 and J is TRBJ2-7; 10 bases are a match to TRBD1. V shed 0 bases, J shed 5 bases, and the junction held 5 bases outside the gene matches. There are 15 residues in the CDR3. Germline assignment: CDR1 SGHRS and CDR2 YFSETQ. The CDR3 nucleotides are TGCGCCAGCAGCTTGGCCGGGGGACAGGGGCACGAGCAGTACTTC. Its translation: CASSLAGGQGHEQYF.

CDR3 amino acids: CASSLAPGSQYF. CDR3 coding DNA: TGTGCCAGCAGTTTAGCCCCGGGGTCCCAGTACTTC. The rearrangement links TRBV12-3 or TRBV12-4 to TRBJ2-5, with D perhaps matching TRBD2 (5 bases). V gave up 0 bases and J gave up 9 bases, with 8 bases separating them. The CDR3 runs to 12 residues.

This chain links TRBV19 with TRBJ1-1; the D is unclear. Trimming cost V 2 bases and J 1 base, with 8 bases left between them. The CDR3 extends over 14 amino acids. Germline CDR1 reads LNHDA; CDR2 reads SQIVND (reference sequence). CDR3 amino acids: CASSILQENTEAFF. The DNA for the CDR3 is TGTGCCAGTAGTATACTCCAGGAGAACACTGAAGCTTTCTTT.

The gene calls are TRBV27 and TRBJ2-7; possible D gene TRBD2, 5 bases. The germline V and J ends were trimmed by 6 bases and 6 bases, with 9 bases remaining between them. CDR3 length equals 11 residues. Germline loops: CDR1 MNHEY, CDR2 SMNVEV (reference sequence). The CDR3 sequence is CASSRGAEQYF. DNA of the CDR3: TGTGCCAGCAGCCGGGGAGCCGAGCAGTACTTC.

This chain connects TRBV24-1 to TRBJ2-2; 9 bases line up with TRBD2. Germline V lookup: CDR1 KGHDR, CDR2 SFDVKD. The V gene end was trimmed by 4 bases and the J gene end by 1 base; junction bases not matched to a gene: 9. The CDR3 extends over 18 amino acids. CDR3 sequence (DNA): TGTGCCACCAGTGACCCTGCGGGGGGGCCCAAGAACACCGGGGAGCTGTTTTTT. As protein: CATSDPAGGPKNTGELFF.

The rearrangement uses TRBV27 and TRBJ2-2; 8 nucleotides agree with TRBD2. Germline-derived CDR1 and CDR2 are MNHEY and SMNVEV (reference sequence). This CDR3 region has 15 residues. The ends lost 5 bases at V and 3 bases at J; junction bases unmatched: 5. The CDR3 nucleotides are TGTGCCAGCAGTACCACTAGCGGATACACCGGGGAGCTGTTTTTT. Its protein product is CASSTTSGYTGELFF.

The V call is TRBV5-1, the J call TRBJ2-7; 7 nucleotides line up with TRBD1. CDR3 size: 14 residues. V gave up 0 bases and J gave up 3 bases; unmatched junction bases: 3. CDR1 SGHRS and CDR2 YFSETQ come from the germline V gene. The CDR3 DNA is TGCGCCAGCAGCTTGGCGACAGGGTACTACGAGCAGTACTTC. This encodes CASSLATGYYEQYF.

The gene calls are TRBV3-1 (or the pseudogene TRBV3-2) and TRBJ2-5; 8 bases map to TRBD2. This CDR3 is built from 15 residues. From germline, CDR1 is LGHDT and CDR2 YNNKEL (reference sequence). Trimming took 6 bases from V and 0 from J; bases not matched to a gene: 6. DNA for the CDR3: TGTGCCAGCAGTCTGAGCGGGGGCTACCAAGAGACCCAGTACTTC. Protein product: CASSLSGGYQETQYF.

This chain uses TRBV29-1 with TRBJ1-1, with D hard to call. CDR1 SQVTM and CDR2 ANQGSEA come from the germline V gene. This CDR3 region has 11 residues. Trimming pared 5 bases from V and 1 base from J, leaving 5 bases between. CDR3 bases: TGCAGCGTTTGGAGGAACACTGAAGCTTTCTTT. This translates into CSVWRNTEAFF.

This clone is a singleton in its sample. V and J are TRBV3-1 (or the pseudogene TRBV3-2) and TRBJ1-1, with D perhaps matching TRBD1 (6 bases). CDR1 LGHDT and CDR2 YNNKEL come from the germline V gene (reference sequence). With 6 bases removed from V and 3 bases from J, the gap between germline ends came to 17 bases. The CDR3 runs 15 residues. This CDR3 reads CASSNTGLRDTEAFF. CDR3 DNA sequence: TGTGCCAGCAGTAACACAGGGTTGCGGGACACTGAAGCTTTCTTT.

This clone has more than one count but fewer than ten. The chain has TRBV6-1 and TRBJ1-5; 10 bases line up with TRBD1. Per germline, CDR1 MNHNS and CDR2 SASEGT. The CDR3 totals 15 residues. The trim removed 1 base at V and 9 bases at J, leaving 6 bases unmatched. The CDR3 loop is CASSEGTGGLWPQHF. The CDR3 DNA is TGTGCCAGCAGTGAAGGGACAGGGGGTTTATGGCCCCAGCATTTT.

This chain uses TRBV2 with TRBJ1-3, with 8 bases that match TRBD1. The length of the CDR3 is 15 residues. Germline CDR1 and CDR2: SNHLY and FYNNEI. V lost 3 bases, J lost 4 bases, and 5 bases stayed unmatched. The CDR3 DNA follows: TGTGCCAGCAGTGACAGGGGGCTAATCGGAAACACCATATATTTT. It encodes CASSDRGLIGNTIYF.

This chain connects TRBV2 to TRBJ2-1; TRBD1 aligns across 8 bases. This CDR3 is 14 amino acids long. CDR1 is SNHLY and CDR2 is FYNNEI in the germline V gene. V shed 7 bases and J 3 bases; nucleotides not matched to a gene: 5. CDR3 bases: TGTGCCAGCAAGCCGGGACAGGTCTACAATGAGCAGTTCTTC. It encodes CASKPGQVYNEQFF.

The genes are TRBV13 and TRBJ2-1; D is uncertain. The length of the CDR3 is 14 residues. Trimming removed 5 bases at V and 4 bases at J, with 12 bases between. Germline-derived CDR1 and CDR2 are PRHDT and FYEKMQ (reference sequence). The CDR3 protein is CASSLLTGYNEQFF. As DNA, the CDR3 is TGTGCCAGCAGCCTCCTAACGGGTTACAATGAGCAGTTCTTC.

This chain joins TRBV27 and TRBJ2-1, with TRBD2 matching over 8 bases. After removal of 5 bases from V and 3 bases from J, the junction contained 6 bases not matched to a gene. Per germline, CDR1 MNHEY and CDR2 SMNVEV (reference sequence). The CDR3 contains 15 residues. The CDR3 region has the DNA TGTGCCAGCAGTCTACTAGCGGTTCACTACAATGAGCAGTTCTTC. Its protein product is CASSLLAVHYNEQFF.

This chain joins TRBV29-1 and TRBJ1-1, with D tentatively TRBD1 (6 bases). V was trimmed by 4 bases and J by 4 bases, leaving 16 bases between them. The CDR3 runs 14 residues. In germline, CDR1 is SQVTM, CDR2 ANQGSEA. The CDR3 coding sequence is TGCAGCGTTGTTTTGGGGGCCCAACGCACTGAAGCTTTCTTT. This translates into CSVVLGAQRTEAFF.

The chain recombines TRBV19 with TRBJ2-2, with a tentative D call TRBD2 (6 bases). Per germline, CDR1 LNHDA and CDR2 SQIVND (reference sequence). The V end was cut by 6 bases, the J end by 5 bases, with 19 bases between. The CDR3 spans 16 residues. CDR3 bases: TGTGCCAGTAGCCCCTGGGGCGGGGTAGAAACCGGGGAGCTGTTTTTT. It is translated as CASSPWGGVETGELFF.

The rearrangement links TRBV5-6 to TRBJ1-3; a weak D match, TRBD1 (6 bases). Germline V gene lookup returns CDR1 SGHDT and CDR2 YYEEEE. The germline V and J ends were trimmed by 2 bases and 3 bases, with 9 bases remaining between them. The CDR3 runs to 14 residues. The CDR3 spells CASSLQGFGNTIYF. CDR3 bases: TGTGCCAGCAGCTTACAGGGTTTTGGAAACACCATATATTTT.

This chain links TRBV19 with TRBJ2-1; 8 positions match TRBD2. Germline values: CDR1 LNHDA, CDR2 SQIVND (reference sequence). Unmatched junction bases numbered 17, after V lost 2 bases and J lost 8 bases. The CDR3 extends over 18 amino acids. The DNA for the CDR3 is TGTGCCAGTAGTATAATCTGGTCCCGGGAGGGCTTTATCGATGAGCAGTTCTTC. It codes for CASSIIWSREGFIDEQFF.

This chain connects TRBV18 to TRBJ2-3; a possible D gene is TRBD2 (5 bases). The CDR3 extends over 13 amino acids. Germline V gene sequence: CDR1 KGHSH, CDR2 LQKENI. Trimming shortened V by 5 bases and J by 4 bases, and 10 bases separated the two germline ends. The CDR3 reads CASSTRVADTQYF. The CDR3 DNA reads as TGTGCCAGCTCAACGAGGGTCGCAGATACGCAGTATTTT.

V usage is TRBV6-5 and J usage is TRBJ2-7; D is perhaps TRBD2 (6 bases). The CDR3 runs to 13 residues. Trimming left V 11 bases short and J 2 bases short, with 16 bases between. Germline V gives CDR1 MNHEY, CDR2 SVGAGI. The CDR3 protein is CAGQRDSTYEQYF. CDR3 DNA sequence: TGTGCCGGGCAGAGGGACTCAACCTACGAGCAGTACTTC.